A selection of T cell receptor beta chains follows, all from one sample in a study of technical replicates of blood from a handful of donors. Method: immunoSEQ multiplex PCR; TCRdb's copy keeps in-frame clones and lacks some. The data contain 70,000 or so clones, 88% of them seen just once; the ten biggest clones take up about 4.5%. The source material was PBMCs. The receptors were sampled from a human donor in good health. Some clones in this sample may be carry-over from other donors' samples. Both conserved end residues are part of each CDR3. The D gene is left open where the match is weak. Only part of the rows carry a size: once, few, many, or a class if the clone is expanded.

CDR3 protein,CDR3 DNA,J gene,clone size,V gene,D gene
CASSLGPGAGANVLTF,TGTGCCAGCAGCTTAGGTCCAGGGGCCGGGGCCAACGTCCTGACTTTC,TRBJ2-6,NA,TRBV7-2,NA
CASSGLAGSQETQYF,TGTGCCAGCAGTGGACTAGCGGGGAGCCAAGAGACCCAGTACTTC,TRBJ2-5,NA,TRBV2,TRBD2
CASSLKLEAGGVTQYF,TGTGCCAGCAGCTTAAAATTGGAAGCGGGGGGAGTCACGCAGTATTTT,TRBJ2-3,NA,TRBV7-9,TRBD2
CATERGSQETQYF,TGTGCCACGGAGAGGGGGAGCCAAGAGACCCAGTACTTC,TRBJ2-5,NA,TRBV7-9,NA
CASTPRGSWNEQFF,TGTGCCAGCACCCCGCGCGGGAGTTGGAATGAGCAGTTCTTC,TRBJ2-1,NA,TRBV7-2,TRBD2
CASSDGSVNEQYF,TGTGCCAGCAGTGATGGGAGTGTGAACGAGCAGTACTTC,TRBJ2-7,once,TRBV2,NA
CASSEGQVIETQYF,TGCGCCAGCAGCGAGGGACAGGTGATAGAGACCCAGTACTTC,TRBJ2-5,NA,TRBV5-1,TRBD1
CASSLPHRGVYEQYF,TGTGCCAGCAGCTTACCTCACAGGGGAGTATACGAGCAGTACTTC,TRBJ2-7,NA,TRBV7-2,TRBD1
CSARANNEQFF,TGCAGTGCTAGAGCCAACAATGAGCAGTTCTTC,TRBJ2-1,NA,TRBV20-1,NA
CASSLGTGGGNEQFF,TGTGCCAGCAGCTTAGGGACAGGGGGCGGGAATGAGCAGTTCTTC,TRBJ2-1,NA,TRBV11-2,TRBD1
CASVGVEANYGYTF,TGTGCCAGCGTTGGGGTGGAGGCTAACTATGGCTACACCTTC,TRBJ1-2,few,TRBV2,NA
CASSHGQGVQPQHF,TGTGCCAGCAGCCACGGACAGGGGGTCCAGCCCCAGCATTTT,TRBJ1-5,few,TRBV4-2,TRBD1
CASSFTGGRSTEAFF,TGCGCCAGCAGCTTTACAGGGGGCCGGAGCACTGAAGCTTTCTTT,TRBJ1-1,NA,TRBV5-1,TRBD1
CASSVGLAGGEETQYF,TGTGCCAGCAGCGTAGGGTTAGCGGGGGGTGAAGAGACCCAGTACTTC,TRBJ2-5,NA,TRBV9,TRBD2
CASSSPGRGSTSEQYF,TGTGCCAGCAGCTCTCCTGGGAGAGGATCCACGAGCGAGCAGTACTTC,TRBJ2-7,NA,TRBV5-4,NA
CASSDPPGAGSSSGNTIYF,TGTGCCAGCAGTGACCCGCCTGGGGCAGGGTCGAGCTCTGGAAACACCATATATTTT,TRBJ1-3,NA,TRBV2,NA
CATSSPGGGSYEQYF,TGTGCCACCAGCAGCCCGGGGGGGGGTTCCTACGAGCAGTACTTC,TRBJ2-7,once,TRBV15,TRBD2
CASSRQWNEQFF,TGTGCCAGCTCACGACAGTGGAATGAGCAGTTCTTC,TRBJ2-1,once,TRBV18,NA
CASSPTTGMEGYTF,TGTGCCAGCAGCCCAACCACAGGGATGGAGGGCTACACCTTC,TRBJ1-2,NA,TRBV7-3,NA
CASSTQVGYGYTF,TGTGCCAGCAGTACACAGGTTGGCTATGGCTACACCTTC,TRBJ1-2,few,TRBV27,NA
CASSLGVVSEQFF,TGTGCCAGCAGCTTAGGAGTCGTTTCCGAGCAGTTCTTC,TRBJ2-1,NA,TRBV7-2,NA
CASSFRLAGLQETQYF,TGCGCCAGCAGCTTTCGACTAGCGGGACTTCAAGAGACCCAGTACTTC,TRBJ2-5,NA,TRBV4-1,TRBD2
CASSPTGSSPNQPQHF,TGTGCCAGCAGCCCCACCGGGTCCAGCCCTAATCAGCCCCAGCATTTT,TRBJ1-5,NA,TRBV7-2,NA
CASSQDWGGRTQETQYF,TGCGCCAGCAGCCAAGATTGGGGCGGGAGGACGCAAGAGACCCAGTACTTC,TRBJ2-5,NA,TRBV4-3,TRBD2
CASSPKTSTDTQYF,TGTGCCAGCAGCCCTAAGACTAGCACAGATACGCAGTATTTT,TRBJ2-3,NA,TRBV14,NA
CASSLGLVGYEQYF,TGTGCCAGCAGCTTGGGACTAGTCGGGTACGAGCAGTACTTC,TRBJ2-7,NA,TRBV9,TRBD2
CASSEGQGLELFF,TGCGCCAGCAGCGAGGGACAGGGTTTAGAACTGTTTTTT,TRBJ1-4,NA,TRBV5-1,TRBD1